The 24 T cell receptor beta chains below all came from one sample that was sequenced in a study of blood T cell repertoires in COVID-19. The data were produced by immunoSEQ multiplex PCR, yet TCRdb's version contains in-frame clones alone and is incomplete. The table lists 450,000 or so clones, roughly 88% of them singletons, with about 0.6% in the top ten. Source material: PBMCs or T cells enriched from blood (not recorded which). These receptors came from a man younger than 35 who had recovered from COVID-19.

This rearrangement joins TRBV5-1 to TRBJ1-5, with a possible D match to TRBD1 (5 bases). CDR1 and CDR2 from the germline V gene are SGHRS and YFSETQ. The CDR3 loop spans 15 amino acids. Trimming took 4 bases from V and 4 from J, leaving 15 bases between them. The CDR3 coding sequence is TGCGCCAGCAGCATGGGGGACGGGAGGAATCAGCCCCAGCATTTT. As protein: CASSMGDGRNQPQHF.

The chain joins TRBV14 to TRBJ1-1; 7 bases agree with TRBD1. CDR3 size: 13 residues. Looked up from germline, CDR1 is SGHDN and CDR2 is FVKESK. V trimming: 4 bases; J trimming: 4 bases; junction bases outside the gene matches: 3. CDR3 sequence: CASSRQGFTEAFF. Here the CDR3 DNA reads TGTGCCAGCAGCCGACAGGGATTCACTGAAGCTTTCTTT.

CDR3 sequence (DNA): TGTGCCAGCAGCTTCAAGGGCCCTCCAGGGGGTTTCACAGATACGCAGTATTTT. Protein product: CASSFKGPPGGFTDTQYF. The chain employs TRBV7-8 and TRBJ2-3; 7 positions match TRBD1. The J segment lost 2 bases and the V segment lost 3 bases, leaving 14 bases of the junction unmatched. Germline V lookup: CDR1 SGHVS, CDR2 FQNEAQ. This CDR3 contains 18 residues.

The CDR3 here is CASSQGDNLGSPLHF. Here the CDR3 DNA reads TGTGCCAGCAGTCAGGGGGACAACCTTGGCTCACCCCTCCACTTT. The chain recombines TRBV2 with TRBJ1-6; the match to TRBD1 covers 7 bases. V was pared by 5 bases and J by 10 bases, with 11 bases of the junction left unmatched. Looked up from germline, CDR1 is SNHLY and CDR2 is FYNNEI. The CDR3 covers 15 residues.

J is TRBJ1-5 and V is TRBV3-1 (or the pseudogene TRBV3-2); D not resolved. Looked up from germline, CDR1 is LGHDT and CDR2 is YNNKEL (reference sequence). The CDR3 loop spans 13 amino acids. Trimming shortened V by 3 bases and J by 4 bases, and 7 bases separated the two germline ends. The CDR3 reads CASSQQYNQPQHF. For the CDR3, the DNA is TGTGCCAGCAGCCAGCAGTATAATCAGCCCCAGCATTTT.

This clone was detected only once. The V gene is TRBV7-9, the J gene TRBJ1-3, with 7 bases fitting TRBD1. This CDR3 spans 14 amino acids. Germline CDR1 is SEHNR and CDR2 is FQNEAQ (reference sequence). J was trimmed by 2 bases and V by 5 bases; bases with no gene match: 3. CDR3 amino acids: CASSEDRTGNTIYF. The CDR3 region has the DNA TGTGCCAGCAGCGAGGACAGGACTGGAAACACCATATATTTT.

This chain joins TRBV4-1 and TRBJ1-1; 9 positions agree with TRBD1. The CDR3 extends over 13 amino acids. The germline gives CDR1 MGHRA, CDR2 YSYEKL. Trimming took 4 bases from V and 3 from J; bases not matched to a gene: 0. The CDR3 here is CASSRQGDTEAFF. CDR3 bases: TGCGCCAGCAGCCGACAGGGGGACACTGAAGCTTTCTTT.

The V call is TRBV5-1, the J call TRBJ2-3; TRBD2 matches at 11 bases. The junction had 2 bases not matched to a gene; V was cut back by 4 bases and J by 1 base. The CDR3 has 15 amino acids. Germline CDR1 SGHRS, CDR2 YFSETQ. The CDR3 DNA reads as TGCGCCAGCAGCATACTAGCGGGGGGCACAGATACGCAGTATTTT. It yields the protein CASSILAGGTDTQYF. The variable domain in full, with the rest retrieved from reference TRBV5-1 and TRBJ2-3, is KAGVTQTPRYLIKTRGQQVTLSCSPISGHRSVSWYQQTPGQGLQFLFEYFSETQRNKGNFPGRFSGRQFSNSRSEMNVSTLELGDSALYLCASSILAGGTDTQYFGPGTRLTVL.

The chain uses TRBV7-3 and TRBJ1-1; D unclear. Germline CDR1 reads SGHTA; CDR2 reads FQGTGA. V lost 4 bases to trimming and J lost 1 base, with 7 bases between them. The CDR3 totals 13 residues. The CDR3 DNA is TGTGCCAGCAGCTCGCCCGGGAACACTGAAGCTTTCTTT. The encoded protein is CASSSPGNTEAFF.

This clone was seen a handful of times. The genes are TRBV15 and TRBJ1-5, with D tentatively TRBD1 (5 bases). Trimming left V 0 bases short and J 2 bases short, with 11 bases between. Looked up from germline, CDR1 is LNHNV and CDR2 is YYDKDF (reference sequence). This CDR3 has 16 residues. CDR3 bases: TGTGCCACCAGCAGAGAGGGAGGGGCGGGCAATCAGCCCCAGCATTTT. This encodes CATSREGGAGNQPQHF. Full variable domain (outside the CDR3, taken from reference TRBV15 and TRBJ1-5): DAMVIQNPRYQVTQFGKPVTLSCSQTLNHNVMYWYQQKSSQAPKLLFHYYDKDFNNEADTPDNFQSRRPNTSFCFLDIRSPGLGDTAMYLCATSREGGAGNQPQHFGDGTRLSIL.

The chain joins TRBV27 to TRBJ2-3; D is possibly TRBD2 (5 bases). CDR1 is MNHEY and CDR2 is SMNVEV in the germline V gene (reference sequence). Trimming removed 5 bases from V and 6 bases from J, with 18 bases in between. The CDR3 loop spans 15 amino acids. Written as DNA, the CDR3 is TGTGCCAGCAGTGTCAGTAGCGAAGAGGTGGATACGCAGTATTTT. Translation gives CASSVSSEEVDTQYF.

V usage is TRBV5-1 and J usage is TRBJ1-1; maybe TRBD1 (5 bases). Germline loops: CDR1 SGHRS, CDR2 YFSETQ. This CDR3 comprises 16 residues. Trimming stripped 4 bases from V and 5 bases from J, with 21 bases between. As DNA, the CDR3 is TGCGCCAGCAGCCCGGGGAGGGGACCGTCTTTAACTGAAGCTTTCTTT. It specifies CASSPGRGPSLTEAFF.

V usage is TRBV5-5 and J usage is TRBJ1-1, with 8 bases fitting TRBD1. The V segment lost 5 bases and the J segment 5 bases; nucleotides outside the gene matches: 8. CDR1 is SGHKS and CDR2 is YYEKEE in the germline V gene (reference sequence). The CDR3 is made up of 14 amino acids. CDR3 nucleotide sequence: TGTGCCAGCAGTCGCCAGGGGGCGAGGACTGAAGCTTTCTTT. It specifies CASSRQGARTEAFF.

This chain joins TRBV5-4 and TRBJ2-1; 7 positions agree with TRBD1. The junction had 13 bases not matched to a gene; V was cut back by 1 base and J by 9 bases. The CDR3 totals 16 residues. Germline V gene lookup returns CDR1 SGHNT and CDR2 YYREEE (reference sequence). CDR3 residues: CASSLLRAGGSGEQFF. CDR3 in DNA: TGTGCCAGCAGCTTGCTTCGGGCAGGGGGAAGTGGTGAGCAGTTCTTC.

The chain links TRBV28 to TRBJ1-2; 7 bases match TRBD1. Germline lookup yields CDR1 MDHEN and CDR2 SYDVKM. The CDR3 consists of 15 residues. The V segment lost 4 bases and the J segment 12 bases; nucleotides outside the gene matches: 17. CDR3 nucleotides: TGTGCCAGCAGTTCGGTTACCGGGACAGCACGTAAACACACCTTC. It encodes CASSSVTGTARKHTF.

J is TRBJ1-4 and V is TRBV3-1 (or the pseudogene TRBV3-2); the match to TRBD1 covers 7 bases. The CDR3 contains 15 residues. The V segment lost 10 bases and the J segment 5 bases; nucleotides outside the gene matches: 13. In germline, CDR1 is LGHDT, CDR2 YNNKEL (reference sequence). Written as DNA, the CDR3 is TGTGCCACCCGGGGAGCGACAGGGATAAATGAAAAACTGTTTTTT. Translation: CATRGATGINEKLFF.

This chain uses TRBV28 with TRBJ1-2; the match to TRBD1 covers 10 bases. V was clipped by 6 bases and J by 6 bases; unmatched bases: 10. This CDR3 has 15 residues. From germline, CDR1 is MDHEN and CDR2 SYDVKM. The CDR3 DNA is TGTGCCAGCAGCACCGGGACAGGGGTCCCAAATGGCTACACCTTC. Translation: CASSTGTGVPNGYTF.

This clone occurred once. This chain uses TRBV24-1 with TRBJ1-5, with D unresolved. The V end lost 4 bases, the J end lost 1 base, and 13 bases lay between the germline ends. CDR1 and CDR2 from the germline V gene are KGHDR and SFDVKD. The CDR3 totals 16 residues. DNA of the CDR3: TGTGCCACCAGTGAGAAGACTGCGCTCAGCAATCAGCCCCAGCATTTT. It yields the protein CATSEKTALSNQPQHF.

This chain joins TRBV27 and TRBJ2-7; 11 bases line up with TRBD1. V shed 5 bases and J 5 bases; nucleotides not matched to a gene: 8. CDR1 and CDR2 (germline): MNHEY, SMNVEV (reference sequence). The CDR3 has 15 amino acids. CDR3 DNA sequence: TGTGCCAGCAGTCCCGGGACAGGGGGGAAGAACGAGCAGTACTTC. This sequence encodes CASSPGTGGKNEQYF.

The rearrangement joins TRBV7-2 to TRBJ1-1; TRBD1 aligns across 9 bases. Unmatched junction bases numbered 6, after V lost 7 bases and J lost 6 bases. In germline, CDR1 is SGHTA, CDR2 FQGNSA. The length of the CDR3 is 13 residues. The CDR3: CASTWTGVSEAFF. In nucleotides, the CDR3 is TGTGCCAGCACATGGACAGGGGTTTCTGAAGCTTTCTTT. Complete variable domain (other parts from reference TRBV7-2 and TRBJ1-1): GAGVSQSPSNKVTEKGKDVELRCDPISGHTALYWYRQSLGQGLEFLIYFQGNSAPDKSGLPSDRFSAERTGGSVSTLTIQRTQQEDSAVYLCASTWTGVSEAFFGQGTRLTVV.

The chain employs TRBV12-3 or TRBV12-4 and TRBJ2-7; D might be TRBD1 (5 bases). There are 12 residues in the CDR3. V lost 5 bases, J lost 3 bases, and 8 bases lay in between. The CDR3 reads CASSPDSYEQYF. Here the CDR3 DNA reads TGTGCCAGCAGTCCTGACAGCTACGAGCAGTACTTC.

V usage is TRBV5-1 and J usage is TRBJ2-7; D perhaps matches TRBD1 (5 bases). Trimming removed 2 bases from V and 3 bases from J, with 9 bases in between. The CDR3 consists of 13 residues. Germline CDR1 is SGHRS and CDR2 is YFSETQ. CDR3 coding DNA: TGCGCCAGCAGCTTTGACAGTCTCTACGAGCAGTACTTC. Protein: CASSFDSLYEQYF.

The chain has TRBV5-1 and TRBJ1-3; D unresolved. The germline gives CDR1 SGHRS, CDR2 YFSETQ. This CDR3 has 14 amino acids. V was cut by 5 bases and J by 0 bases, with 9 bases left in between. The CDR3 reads CASRKTTSGNTIYF. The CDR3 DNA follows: TGCGCCAGCAGAAAAACAACCTCTGGAAACACCATATATTTT.

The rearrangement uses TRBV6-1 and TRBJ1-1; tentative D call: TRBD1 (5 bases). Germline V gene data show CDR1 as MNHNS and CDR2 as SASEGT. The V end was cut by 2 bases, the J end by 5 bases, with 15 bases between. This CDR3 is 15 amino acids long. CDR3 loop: CASSEIRDRGTEAFF. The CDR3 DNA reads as TGTGCCAGCAGTGAAATTAGGGATCGGGGGACTGAAGCTTTCTTT.